This T cell receptor (beta chain) was recorded in a study of shared clonotypes between healthy human individuals. At a deep level, the assay was run. In the study's own analysis: Junction-only sequences without quality scores came from ImmunoSEQ, so filtering differed. Assay: immunoSEQ multiplex PCR; the TCRdb copy retains only in-frame clones and omits some. V and J calls and clone size follow that table, whereas D and trimming were derived from the DNA. The sample has roughly 760,000 clones; less than 85% are singletons. Study-level points and caveats: Limited genetic and exposure-history diversity came from having few donors. With several donors compared, 4% to 5.5% of naive CD4 clonotypes were shared.

Germline V gene data show CDR1 as LNHDA and CDR2 as SQIVND (reference sequence). Trimming took off 2 bases at V and 4 bases at J, with 13 bases between the two ends. There are 15 residues in the CDR3. To note about this clone: Antigen: not known.

The chain carries TRBV19 and TRBJ2-3, with D possibly TRBD2 on 5 matching bases. The sequence derives from a woman between 25 and 40 years old in good health. The sample comprised memory CD4+ T cells sorted from blood. The subset denotes: CD45RA-negative fraction. CDR3 sequence (DNA): TGTGCCAGTAGTATAAAAGGAGGAGGACCAGATACGCAGTATTTT. Residues: CASSIKGGGPDTQYF.